This T cell receptor (beta chain) was found in a study of shared clonotypes between healthy human individuals. Notes on the study in general: Non-shared clonotypes had lower generation probabilities than those shared by all four donors.

This table comes from immunoSEQ multiplex PCR, and its TCRdb copy is limited to in-frame clones, with some not included. The data show a few million clones, approximately 90% seen once. Of note for this clone: Antigen unknown.

Trimming removed 5 bases at V and 2 bases at J, with 12 bases between. The CDR3 is made up of 14 amino acids. Germline-derived CDR1 and CDR2 are LNHDA and SQIVND (reference sequence). This clonotype was sampled from a man younger than 30 in good health. Some clones in this sample may be carry-over from other donors' samples. The sample taken for sequencing was naive CD4+ T cells from PBMCs. The subset is: CD45RA+ positively selected. The V and J genes are TRBV19 and TRBJ1-2; perhaps TRBD1 as D (6 bases). The CDR3 DNA is TGTGCCAGTAGTGTGACAGGTGCAAACTATGGCTACACCTTC. Protein product: CASSVTGANYGYTF.